This T cell receptor beta chain came from a study of blood T cell repertoires in COVID-19. Across the study: The United States, Italy and Spain were the sources of the acute and convalescent COVID-19 samples. In each case, the material was cDNA or gDNA derived from T cells, B-cell-depleted T cells, or PBMCs.

In the source study's methods: Counts of nucleated cells, estimated from reference gene primer amplification, were obtained. Clones were sequenced by immunoSEQ multiplex PCR, and TCRdb holds only the in-frame ones, with some missing. V and J calls and clone size are given by that table; D and trimming were obtained from the DNA. The sample holds more than 20,000 clones, about 77% seen once. The germline V gene encodes CDR1 SNHLY and CDR2 FYNNEI. CDR3 length: 13 amino acids. Trimming took off 10 bases at V and 3 bases at J, with 15 bases between the two ends. The chain recombines TRBV2 with TRBJ1-2; D might be TRBD1 (5 bases). The sequenced sample consisted of peripheral blood. The sequence came from a man older than 75 with active or convalescent COVID-19. CDR3 nucleotides: TGTGCCACCAAAATCCAGGGTGACTATGGCTACACCTTC. Translation gives CATKIQGDYGYTF. Together with reference TRBV2 and TRBJ1-2, the CDR3 gives the full variable domain: EPEVTQTPSHQVTQMGQEVILRCVPISNHLYFYWYRQILGQKVEFLVSFYNNEISEKSEIFDDQFSVERPDGSNFTLKIRSTKLEDSAMYFCATKIQGDYGYTFGSGTRLTVV.